The next 26 T cell receptor beta chains were all read from a single sample in a study of neurological immune-mediated disorders. MiXCR was run by TCRdb on the 5' RACE reads, yielding one entry per CDR3 protein. The table lists tens of thousands of distinct CDR3 sequences, 3.5% to 5% of them singletons. Specimen: PBMCs. The source is a man aged 25 to 40 with multiple sclerosis.

This clonotype was picked up many times. V is TRBV3-1 and J is TRBJ2-1, with 9 bases that match TRBD2. Germline-derived CDR1 and CDR2 are LGHDT and YNNKEL (reference sequence). Unmatched junction bases numbered 11, after V lost 5 bases and J lost 9 bases. This CDR3 comprises 15 residues. The CDR3: CASSAFGAGGGEQFF. CDR3 DNA sequence: TGTGCCAGCAGCGCCTTCGGAGCGGGGGGCGGTGAGCAGTTCTTC.

This clonotype was counted at least ten times. The genes are TRBV6-6 and TRBJ2-7, with a tentative D call TRBD2 (5 bases). V was shortened by 5 bases and J by 1 base, with 15 bases between the two germline ends. This CDR3 is 15 amino acids long. The germline V gene encodes CDR1 MNHNY and CDR2 SVGAGI (reference sequence). CDR3 residues: CASSDYGRGSYEQYV. As DNA, the CDR3 is TGTGCCAGCAGTGACTATGGCCGAGGGTCCTACGAGCAGTACGTC.

This clonotype appeared a few times. The chain is built from TRBV7-8 and TRBJ1-1; D is unresolved. CDR1 is SGHVS, CDR2 FQNEAQ, per germline. V was shortened by 0 bases and J by 1 base, with 9 bases between the two germline ends. The CDR3 is made up of 15 amino acids. As DNA, the CDR3 is TGTGCCAGCAGCTTAGCATTGGGTCCGAACACTGAAGCTTTCTTT. Translated: CASSLALGPNTEAFF.

This clonotype came up many times. V is TRBV2 and J is TRBJ1-1; D is unclear. Trimming removed 4 bases at V and 0 bases at J, with 15 bases between. Germline lookup yields CDR1 SNHLY and CDR2 FYNNEI. The CDR3 is 16 residues long. CDR3 amino acids: CASSGSGWPMNTEAFF. The CDR3 DNA reads TGTGCCAGCAGTGGATCCGGTTGGCCCATGAACACTGAAGCTTTCTTT.

The sample holds many counts of this clonotype. J is TRBJ2-7 and V is TRBV2, with TRBD2 matching 8 bases. Germline CDR1 SNHLY, CDR2 FYNNEI. There are 15 residues in the CDR3. J lost 7 bases, V lost 3 bases, and 11 bases had no gene match. The CDR3 is CASSEGTSAGGEQYF. As DNA, the CDR3 is TGTGCCAGCAGTGAGGGGACCTCGGCGGGGGGAGAGCAGTACTTC.

This sequence joins TRBV6-5 and TRBJ1-1; TRBD1 agrees at 10 bases. The CDR3 extends over 13 amino acids. The germline gives CDR1 MNHEY, CDR2 SVGAGI. Unmatched junction bases numbered 3, after V lost 0 bases and J lost 11 bases. In nucleotides, the CDR3 is TGTGCCAGCAGTTACTCGGGACAGGGGACGGCTTTCTTT. It is translated as CASSYSGQGTAFF.

This clonotype counts as medium-sized. V usage is TRBV5-1 and J usage is TRBJ1-1; no clear D gene. The germline V gene has CDR1 SGHRS and CDR2 YFSETQ. V lost 4 bases, J lost 0 bases, and 10 bases lay in between. This CDR3 is built from 14 residues. The CDR3 DNA reads as TGCGCCAGCAGCCTAGAAGGATTGAACACTGAAGCTTTCTTT. This sequence encodes CASSLEGLNTEAFF. Using reference TRBV5-1 and TRBJ1-1 for the parts outside the CDR3, the full variable domain is KAGVTQTPRYLIKTRGQQVTLSCSPISGHRSVSWYQQTPGQGLQFLFEYFSETQRNKGNFPGRFSGRQFSNSRSEMNVSTLELGDSALYLCASSLEGLNTEAFFGQGTRLTVV.

In its sample, this clonotype was seen many times. The chain uses TRBV10-1 and TRBJ2-7, with D hard to call. This CDR3 is built from 14 residues. V was clipped by 6 bases and J by 3 bases, with 15 bases between them. The germline CDR1 and CDR2 sequences are WNHNN and SYGVQD (reference sequence). The DNA for the CDR3 is TGCGCCAGCAGCCGAACCGGGTTATACTACGAGCAGTACTTC. Translating it yields CASSRTGLYYEQYF.

This chain uses TRBV18 with TRBJ1-6; 9 bases map to TRBD1. After removal of 5 bases from V and 7 bases from J, the junction contained 6 bases not matched to a gene. Germline V lookup: CDR1 KGHSH, CDR2 LQKENI. This CDR3 has 15 amino acids. As DNA, the CDR3 is TGTGCCAGCTCAAACTGGACAGGGGAAAATTCACCCCTCCACTTT. It translates to CASSNWTGENSPLHF.

The chain uses TRBV3-1 and TRBJ1-1, with D maybe TRBD1 (5 bases). Per germline, CDR1 LGHDT and CDR2 YNNKEL (reference sequence). V lost 5 bases and J 4 bases, leaving 20 bases between the germline ends. The CDR3 covers 16 residues. In nucleotides, the CDR3 is TGTGCCAGCAGCGCAAGTGTCGGGGCACGGCTCACTGAAGCTTTCTTT. Translation gives CASSASVGARLTEAFF.

The DNA of the CDR3 is TGTGCCAGCAGTCAATATATAGGGGGGCCTAGCGGCGGCTACACCTTC. Residues: CASSQYIGGPSGGYTF. The rearrangement joins TRBV27 to TRBJ1-2, with D perhaps matching TRBD1 (6 bases). With 5 bases removed from V and 8 bases from J, the gap between germline ends came to 24 bases. This CDR3 is built from 16 residues. Germline CDR1 reads MNHEY; CDR2 reads SMNVEV (reference sequence).

This clonotype was seen a handful of times. The chain carries TRBV3-1 and TRBJ1-1; the D gene is possibly TRBD1 (5 bases). The length of the CDR3 is 13 residues. Germline CDR1 reads LGHDT; CDR2 reads YNNKEL (reference sequence). V lost 4 bases to trimming and J lost 11 bases, with 17 bases between them. The CDR3 nucleotides are TGTGCCAGCAGCCCCTGGGACTTCCAACACGCTTTCTTT. Amino acid sequence: CASSPWDFQHAFF.

Ten or more counts support this clonotype. This chain links TRBV6-6 with TRBJ1-1; TRBD1 matches 8 bases. Germline loops: CDR1 MNHNY, CDR2 SVGAGI (reference sequence). Trimming cost V 4 bases and J 4 bases; bases outside gene matches: 5. This CDR3 spans 14 amino acids. The CDR3 is CASSSYTGGTEAFF. The CDR3 DNA is TGTGCCAGCAGTTCCTATACAGGGGGCACTGAAGCTTTCTTT.

This clonotype was detected many times. The V gene is TRBV11-2, the J gene TRBJ2-1; 7 bases are shared with TRBD2. The V gene's germline CDR1 is SGHAT and CDR2 FQNNGV. The CDR3 covers 15 residues. Trimming removed 2 bases from V and 2 bases from J; junction bases left unmatched: 3. CDR3 bases: TGTGCCAGCAGCTTAATGCGGGGGACCTACAATGAGCAGTTCTTC. It translates to CASSLMRGTYNEQFF. Combining the CDR3 with reference TRBV11-2 and TRBJ2-1 gives the whole variable domain EAGVAQSPRYKIIEKRQSVAFWCNPISGHATLYWYQQILGQGPKLLIQFQNNGVVDDSQLPKDRFSAERLKGVDSTLKIQPAKLEDSAVYLCASSLMRGTYNEQFFGPGTRLTVL.

V gene TRBV6-6 combines with J gene TRBJ1-1; D is ambiguous. V shed 0 bases and J shed 7 bases, with 9 bases lying between them. The CDR3 totals 13 residues. Per germline, CDR1 MNHNY and CDR2 SVGAGI (reference sequence). The CDR3 DNA follows: TGTGCCAGCAGTTACTCGACCCGGGTTGAAGCTTTCTTT. Protein: CASSYSTRVEAFF.

In this sample, this clonotype turned up many times. The chain has TRBV5-1 and TRBJ2-1; 10 bases agree with TRBD2. The length of the CDR3 is 14 residues. Germline-derived CDR1 and CDR2 are SGHRS and YFSETQ. V lost 5 bases, J lost 3 bases, and 2 bases stayed unmatched. The CDR3 coding sequence is TGCGCCAGCAGACTAGCGGGGAGCTACAATGAGCAGTTCTTC. Its protein is CASRLAGSYNEQFF.

This clonotype has ten or more counts. The chain has TRBV5-1 and TRBJ2-3, with D perhaps being TRBD1 or TRBD2 (5 bases each). Looked up from germline, CDR1 is SGHRS and CDR2 is YFSETQ. The CDR3 is 16 amino acids. Between the trimmed V and J ends, which lost 4 bases and 0 bases, there was a span of 15 bases. The CDR3: CASSEGSHTSTDTQYF. The CDR3 nucleotides are TGCGCCAGCAGCGAGGGGAGCCACACTAGCACAGATACGCAGTATTTT. The full variable domain, in which reference TRBV5-1 and TRBJ2-3 provide the parts outside the CDR3, is KAGVTQTPRYLIKTRGQQVTLSCSPISGHRSVSWYQQTPGQGLQFLFEYFSETQRNKGNFPGRFSGRQFSNSRSEMNVSTLELGDSALYLCASSEGSHTSTDTQYFGPGTRLTVL.

This clonotype has a count of ten or more. The J gene is TRBJ1-6, the V gene TRBV5-1, with 10 nucleotides matching TRBD1. The V gene's germline CDR1 is SGHRS and CDR2 YFSETQ. Losses at the gene ends were 4 bases for V and 9 bases for J; bases not matched to a gene: 7. This CDR3 has 15 residues. In DNA form, the CDR3 reads TGCGCCAGCAGCCAAGGACAGGGGGTCGGTTCACCCCTCCACTTT. Its protein is CASSQGQGVGSPLHF.

The chain employs TRBV5-1 and TRBJ1-1, with 7 positions matching TRBD1. The V gene's germline CDR1 is SGHRS and CDR2 YFSETQ. The CDR3 runs 13 residues. V was clipped by 4 bases and J by 1 base; unmatched bases: 1. The CDR3 spells CASSGTANTEAFF. CDR3 in DNA: TGCGCCAGCAGCGGGACAGCGAACACTGAAGCTTTCTTT.

The chain carries TRBV18 and TRBJ1-3, with a weak D call TRBD1 (5 bases). The germline V gene has CDR1 KGHSH and CDR2 LQKENI. Trimming left V 3 bases short and J 4 bases short, with 13 bases between. This CDR3 is built from 15 residues. CDR3 residues: CASSPGGPQGNTIYF. Written as DNA, the CDR3 is TGTGCCAGCTCACCGGGGGGACCGCAGGGAAACACCATATATTTT.

The table lists this clonotype with many counts. The chain combines TRBV7-3 with TRBJ2-2; D unresolved. V was clipped by 3 bases and J by 3 bases, with 8 bases between them. This CDR3 spans 14 amino acids. Per germline, CDR1 SGHTA and CDR2 FQGTGA. The CDR3 protein is CASSLNSHTGELFF. CDR3 in DNA: TGTGCCAGCAGCTTGAACAGCCACACCGGGGAGCTGTTTTTT.

This clonotype was counted between two and nine times. The chain joins TRBV18 to TRBJ1-1; TRBD1 might be the D (5 bases). The CDR3 has 17 residues. V was trimmed by 6 bases and J by 0 bases, leaving 20 bases between them. CDR1 is KGHSH, CDR2 LQKENI, per germline. The CDR3 here is CASSSRPTGRMNTEAFF. CDR3 DNA sequence: TGTGCCAGCTCCTCTCGACCGACGGGACGGATGAACACTGAAGCTTTCTTT.

Ten or more counts support this clonotype. This chain connects TRBV20-1 to TRBJ1-1; D is unclear. CDR3 size: 11 residues. V was pared by 5 bases and J by 8 bases, with 12 bases between. Per germline, CDR1 DFQATT and CDR2 SNEGSKA (reference sequence). In DNA, the CDR3 is TGCAGTGCTCTTCCATTATGGGAAGCTTTCTTT. This translates into CSALPLWEAFF.

This clonotype showed up many times. The chain uses TRBV5-5 and TRBJ2-5; D gene unclear. The ends were cut back, 6 bases at V and 5 bases at J, with 20 bases in the middle. The CDR3 sequence is 15 residues long. CDR1 is SGHKS and CDR2 is YYEKEE in the germline V gene (reference sequence). This CDR3 is CASTILVRSGETQYF. Written as DNA, the CDR3 is TGTGCCAGCACCATATTGGTCAGGAGTGGGGAGACCCAGTACTTC.

The CDR3 DNA reads as TGCGCCAGCAGCCCAGACACCGCGAACACCGGGGAGCTGTTTTTT. This sequence encodes CASSPDTANTGELFF. This chain uses TRBV5-1 with TRBJ2-2; D unresolved. The V and J ends lost 4 bases and 0 bases respectively, with 10 bases between them. The length of the CDR3 is 15 residues. The germline V gene encodes CDR1 SGHRS and CDR2 YFSETQ.

The CDR3 nucleotides are TGTGCCAGCAGCTGGGGACGGAACACCGGGGAGCTGTTTTTT. Translated: CASSWGRNTGELFF. The genes are TRBV7-6 and TRBJ2-2, with D possibly being TRBD1 or TRBD2 (5 bases each). The CDR3 spans 14 residues. The V and J ends lost 4 bases and 1 base respectively, with 7 bases between them. Germline values: CDR1 SGHVS, CDR2 FNYEAQ.